This T cell receptor beta chain stems from a study of blood T cell repertoires in COVID-19. About the study: Some COVID-19 samples were acute and others convalescent; all came from the United States, Italy and Spain.

Data came from immunoSEQ multiplex PCR; TCRdb stores just in-frame clones and leaves some out. The table shows about 200,000 clones, with around 80% occurring only once. The ends were cut back, 1 base at V and 4 bases at J, with 13 bases in the middle. Germline V gene data show CDR1 as SGHVS and CDR2 as FNYEAQ. The CDR3 sequence is 15 residues long. This receptor was obtained from a human donor with acute or convalescent COVID-19. The donor label of this sample is uncertain. The sequenced material came from peripheral blood. This rearrangement joins TRBV7-6 to TRBJ2-5; a weak D match, TRBD2 (6 bases). The CDR3 DNA sequence: TGTGCCAGCAGCTTAGAGTTGCCGGGAGCAGAGACCCAGTACTTC. Its translation: CASSLELPGAETQYF. Complete variable domain (other parts from reference TRBV7-6 and TRBJ2-5): GAGVSQSPRYKVTKRGQDVALRCDPISGHVSLYWYRQALGQGPEFLTYFNYEAQQDKSGLPNDRFSAERPEGSISTLTIQRTEQRDSAMYRCASSLELPGAETQYFGPGTRLLVL.